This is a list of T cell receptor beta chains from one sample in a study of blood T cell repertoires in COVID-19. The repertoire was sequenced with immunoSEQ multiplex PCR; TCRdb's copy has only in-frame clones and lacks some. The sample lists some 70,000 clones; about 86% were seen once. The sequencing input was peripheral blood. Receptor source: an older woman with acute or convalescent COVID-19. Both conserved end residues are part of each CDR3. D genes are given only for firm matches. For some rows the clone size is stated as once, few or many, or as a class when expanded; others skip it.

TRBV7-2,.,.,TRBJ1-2,CASSLDRTHGYTF,TGTGCCAGCAGCTTAGACAGGACCCATGGCTACACCTTC
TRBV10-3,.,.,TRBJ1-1,CAITKDTVNTEAFF,TGTGCCATCACTAAGGACACCGTGAACACTGAAGCTTTCTTT
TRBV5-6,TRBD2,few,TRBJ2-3,CASSWGLAGEPDTQYF,TGTGCCAGCAGCTGGGGACTAGCGGGAGAGCCAGATACGCAGTATTTT
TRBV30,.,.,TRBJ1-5,CAWCRGLDQPQHF,TGTGCCTGGTGCCGGGGGTTGGATCAGCCCCAGCATTTT
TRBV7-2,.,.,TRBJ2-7,CASSLGRGFEEQYF,TGTGCCAGCAGCTTAGGACGGGGATTTGAGGAGCAGTACTTC
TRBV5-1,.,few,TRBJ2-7,CASSLEDSYEQYF,TGCGCCAGCAGCTTGGAGGACAGCTACGAGCAGTACTTC
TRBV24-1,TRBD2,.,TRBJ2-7,CATSHTSGPSNEQYF,TGTGCCACCAGTCACACTAGCGGACCTTCAAACGAGCAGTACTTC
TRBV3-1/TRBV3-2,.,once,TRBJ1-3,CASSQGQGISGNTIYF,TGTGCCAGCAGCCAAGGGCAGGGGATCTCTGGAAACACCATATATTTT
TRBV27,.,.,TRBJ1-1,CASSFRQQNTEAFF,TGTGCCAGCAGTTTCCGACAGCAGAACACTGAAGCTTTCTTT
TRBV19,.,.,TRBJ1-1,CASSILSGAEAFF,TGTGCCAGTAGTATTTTATCGGGGGCTGAAGCTTTCTTT
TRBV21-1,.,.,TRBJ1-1,CASSKDDRKAFF,TGTGCCAGCAGCAAAGACGACAGAAAAGCTTTCTTT
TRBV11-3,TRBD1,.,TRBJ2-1,CASSPPTGLASYNEQFF,TGTGCCAGCAGCCCACCGACAGGGTTAGCGTCCTACAATGAGCAGTTCTTC
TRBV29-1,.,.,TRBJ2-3,CSVEDTPQQGTDTQYF,TGCAGCGTTGAAGATACCCCTCAACAGGGTACAGATACGCAGTATTTT
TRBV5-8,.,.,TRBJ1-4,CASSLDLGARGEKLFF,TGTGCCAGCAGCTTGGATTTAGGGGCCCGTGGTGAAAAACTGTTTTTT
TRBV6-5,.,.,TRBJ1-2,CASSYSTDYGYTF,TGTGCCAGCAGTTACTCAACAGATTATGGCTACACCTTC
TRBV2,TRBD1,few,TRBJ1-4,CASSEGTGLVKLFF,TGTGCCAGCAGTGAGGGGACAGGGTTAGTAAAACTGTTTTTT
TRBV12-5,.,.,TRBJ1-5,CASGVDLNQPQHF,TGTGCTAGTGGCGTCGACTTAAATCAGCCCCAGCATTTT
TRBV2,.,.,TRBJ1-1,CASRTVNTEAFF,TGTGCCAGCAGGACAGTGAACACTGAAGCTTTCTTT
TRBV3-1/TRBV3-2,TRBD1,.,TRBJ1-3,CASSALRDRVSGNTIYF,TGTGCCAGCAGCGCCCTCCGGGACAGGGTCTCTGGAAACACCATATATTTT
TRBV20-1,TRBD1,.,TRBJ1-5,CSASPLDRYNQPQHF,TGCAGTGCTAGTCCCCTGGACAGGTACAATCAGCCCCAGCATTTT
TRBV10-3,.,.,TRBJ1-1,CAISPGSTEAFF,TGTGCCATCAGTCCGGGGAGCACTGAAGCTTTCTTT
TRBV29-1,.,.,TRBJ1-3,CSVEDRGGGGNTIYF,TGCAGCGTTGAAGATAGGGGGGGCGGTGGAAACACCATATATTTT
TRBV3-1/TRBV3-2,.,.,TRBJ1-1,CASSQSGGVTEAFF,TGTGCCAGCAGCCAATCGGGAGGGGTCACTGAAGCTTTCTTT
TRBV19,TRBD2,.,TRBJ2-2,CASSSIAGVRTGELFF,TGTGCCAGTAGTTCCATAGCGGGAGTGCGTACCGGGGAGCTGTTTTTT
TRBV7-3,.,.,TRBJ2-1,CASSLSQNNEQFF,TGTGCCAGCAGCTTAAGTCAAAACAATGAGCAGTTCTTC
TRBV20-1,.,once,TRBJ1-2,CSARGDSGYTF,TGCAGTGCTAGAGGGGACTCTGGCTACACCTTC
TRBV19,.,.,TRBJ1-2,CASSIAGQSYGYTF,TGTGCCAGTAGTATAGCCGGACAGTCCTATGGCTACACCTTC
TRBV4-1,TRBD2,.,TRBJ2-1,CASSLRTSGGANNEQFF,TGCGCCAGCAGCCTGAGGACTAGCGGGGGGGCCAACAATGAGCAGTTCTTC
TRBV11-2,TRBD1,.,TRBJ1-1,CASSLGGWDRVKNTEAFF,TGTGCCAGCAGCTTAGGAGGGTGGGACAGGGTAAAGAACACTGAAGCTTTCTTT
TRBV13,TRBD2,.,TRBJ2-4,CASSPGGLAGGNIQYF,TGTGCCAGCAGCCCTGGGGGACTAGCGGGAGGTAACATTCAGTACTTC
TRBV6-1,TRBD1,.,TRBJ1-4,CASSEGQGSGEKLFF,TGTGCCAGCAGTGAAGGACAGGGGTCTGGTGAAAAACTGTTTTTT
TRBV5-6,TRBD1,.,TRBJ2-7,CASSFARTGAYEQYF,TGTGCCAGCAGCTTTGCCCGGACAGGGGCCTACGAGCAGTACTTC
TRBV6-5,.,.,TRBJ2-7,CASSYSGVPRGYEQYF,TGTGCCAGCAGTTACTCCGGCGTCCCCAGGGGATACGAGCAGTACTTC
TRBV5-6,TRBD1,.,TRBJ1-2,CASSTGTVSGYTF,TGTGCCAGCAGCACCGGGACAGTATCTGGCTACACCTTC
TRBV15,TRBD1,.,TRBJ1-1,CATEDRVNTEAFF,TGTGCCACAGAGGACAGGGTGAACACTGAAGCTTTCTTT
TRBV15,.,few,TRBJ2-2,CATSRAFSLYNTGELFF,TGTGCCACCAGCAGAGCCTTTTCTCTATATAACACCGGGGAGCTGTTTTTT
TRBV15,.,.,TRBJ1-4,CATRSQELEKLFF,TGTGCCACCAGATCACAGGAGCTTGAAAAACTGTTTTTT
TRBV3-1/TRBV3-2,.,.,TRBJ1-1,CASSPRGGMNTEAFF,TGTGCCAGCAGCCCACGGGGAGGGATGAACACTGAAGCTTTCTTT
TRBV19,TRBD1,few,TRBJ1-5,CASSGRDRGVFQPQHF,TGTGCCAGTAGTGGACGGGACAGGGGCGTTTTTCAGCCCCAGCATTTT
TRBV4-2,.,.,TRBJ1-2,CASSQDRGEGYTF,TGTGCCAGCAGCCAAGACAGGGGAGAGGGCTACACCTTC
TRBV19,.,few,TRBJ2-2,CATGGTWTGELFF,TGTGCCACAGGGGGGACTTGGACCGGGGAGCTGTTTTTT
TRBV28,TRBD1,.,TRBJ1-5,CASSSATGVGQPQHF,TGTGCCAGCAGTTCCGCGACAGGGGTCGGTCAGCCCCAGCATTTT
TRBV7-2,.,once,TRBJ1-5,CATKGSEGGNQPQHF,TGTGCTACTAAGGGCTCCGAGGGCGGCAATCAGCCCCAGCATTTT
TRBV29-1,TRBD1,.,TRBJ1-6,CSVAGTDNSPLHF,TGCAGCGTTGCAGGGACAGACAATTCACCCCTCCACTTT
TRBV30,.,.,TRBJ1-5,CAWRKSYGTPSNQPQHF,TGTGCCTGGAGGAAATCGTATGGGACACCTAGCAATCAGCCCCAGCATTTT
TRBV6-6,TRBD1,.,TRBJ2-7,CASTEIGTGIYEQYF,TGTGCCAGCACCGAGATTGGGACAGGGATATACGAGCAGTACTTC
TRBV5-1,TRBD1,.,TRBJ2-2,CASSGDSRLSRELFF,TGCGCCAGCAGCGGGGACAGTCGTTTGTCCCGGGAGCTGTTTTTT
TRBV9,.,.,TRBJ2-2,CASSPKGLPGTGELFF,TGTGCCAGCAGCCCCAAGGGACTTCCGGGGACCGGGGAGCTGTTTTTT
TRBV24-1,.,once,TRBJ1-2,CATSREGQGYTF,TGTGCCACCAGCAGGGAGGGTCAAGGCTACACCTTC
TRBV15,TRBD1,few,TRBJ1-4,CATSRDKGQNEKLFF,TGTGCCACCAGCAGAGATAAGGGACAGAATGAAAAACTGTTTTTT
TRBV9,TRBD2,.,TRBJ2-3,CASSVAGGHHALLTDTQYF,TGTGCCAGCAGCGTAGCGGGGGGGCACCACGCTCTACTCACAGATACGCAGTATTTT
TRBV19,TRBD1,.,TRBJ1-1,CASSARQGFNSLMNTEAFF,TGTGCCAGTAGTGCGAGACAGGGTTTTAATTCTCTCATGAACACTGAAGCTTTCTTT
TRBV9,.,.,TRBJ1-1,CASSVGTRNTEAFF,TGTGCCAGCAGCGTAGGGACAAGAAACACTGAAGCTTTCTTT
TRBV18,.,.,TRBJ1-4,CASSPRDTNEKLFF,TGTGCCAGCTCACCAAGGGACACGAATGAAAAACTGTTTTTT
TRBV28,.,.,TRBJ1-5,CASRLNRAGSHQPQHF,TGTGCCAGCAGACTAAACAGGGCTGGGTCCCATCAGCCCCAGCATTTT
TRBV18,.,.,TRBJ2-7,CASSPSAGPDEQYF,TGTGCCAGCTCACCGTCTGCGGGACCGGACGAGCAGTACTTC
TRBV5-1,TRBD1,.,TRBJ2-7,CASSLQGYEQYF,TGCGCCAGCAGCTTACAGGGGTACGAGCAGTACTTC